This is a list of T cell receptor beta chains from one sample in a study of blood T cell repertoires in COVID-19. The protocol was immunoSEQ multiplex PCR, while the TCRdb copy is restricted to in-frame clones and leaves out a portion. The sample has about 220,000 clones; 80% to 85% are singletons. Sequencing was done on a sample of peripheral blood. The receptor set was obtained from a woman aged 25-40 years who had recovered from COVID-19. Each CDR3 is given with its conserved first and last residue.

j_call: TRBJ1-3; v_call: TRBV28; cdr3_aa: CASSLGTGGRNTIYF
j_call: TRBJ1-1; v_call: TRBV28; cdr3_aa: CASTPGGTGNAEAFF
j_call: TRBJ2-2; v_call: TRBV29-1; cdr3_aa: CSVSTNTGELFF
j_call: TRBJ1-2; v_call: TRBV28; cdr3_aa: CASSLGGGRGSYGYTF
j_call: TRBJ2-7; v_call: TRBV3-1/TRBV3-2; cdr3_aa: CASSQEGGQGEQYF
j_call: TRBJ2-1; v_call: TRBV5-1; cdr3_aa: CASIRQPSDMGQFF
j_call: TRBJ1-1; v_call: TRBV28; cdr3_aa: CASSSQGVMNTEAFF
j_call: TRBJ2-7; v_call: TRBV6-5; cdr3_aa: CASSPPAYEQYF
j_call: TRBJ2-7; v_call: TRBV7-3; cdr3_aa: CASSPGQGGGEQYF
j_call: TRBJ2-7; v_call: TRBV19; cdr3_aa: CASSILSPGGNYEQYF
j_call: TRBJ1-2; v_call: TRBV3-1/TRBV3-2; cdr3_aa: CASRDGQGYYGYTF
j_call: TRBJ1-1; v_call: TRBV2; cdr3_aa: CASEKAGGTEAFF
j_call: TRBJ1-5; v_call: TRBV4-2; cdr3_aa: CASSPLTDSNQPQHF
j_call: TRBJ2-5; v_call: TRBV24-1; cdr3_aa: CATSETQGKYQETQYF
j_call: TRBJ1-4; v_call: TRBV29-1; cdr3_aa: CSVGGEANEKLFF
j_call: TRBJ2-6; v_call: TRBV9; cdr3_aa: CASSVAGAGANVLTF
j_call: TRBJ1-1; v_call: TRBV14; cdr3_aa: CASSQLRTVNGLAFF
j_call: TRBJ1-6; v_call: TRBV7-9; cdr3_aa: CASSLDNSPLHF
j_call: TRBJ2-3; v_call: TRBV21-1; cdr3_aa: CASSTGTGSGTDTQYF
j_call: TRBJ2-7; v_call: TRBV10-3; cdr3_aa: CAISESDNSYEQYF
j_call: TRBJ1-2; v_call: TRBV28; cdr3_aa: CASEDDRYIYGYTF
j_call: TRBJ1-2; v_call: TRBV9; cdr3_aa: CASSATGTALYGYTF
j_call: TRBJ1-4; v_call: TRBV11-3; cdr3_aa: CASMFGANEKLFF
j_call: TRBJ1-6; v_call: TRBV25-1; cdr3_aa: CASSAHPTGGPNSPLHF
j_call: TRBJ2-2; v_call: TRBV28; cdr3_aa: CASSLFYAGLAGAPNTGELFF
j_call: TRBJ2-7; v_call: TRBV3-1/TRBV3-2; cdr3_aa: CASSRASGPPYEQYF
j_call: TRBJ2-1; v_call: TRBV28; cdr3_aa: CASRRGSSYNEQFF
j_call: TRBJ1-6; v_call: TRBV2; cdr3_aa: CASRGRTGPNSPLHF
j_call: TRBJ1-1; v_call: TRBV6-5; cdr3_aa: CASRRAGTEAFF
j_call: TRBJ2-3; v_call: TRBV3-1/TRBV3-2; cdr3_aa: CASSQDKSYVADTQYF
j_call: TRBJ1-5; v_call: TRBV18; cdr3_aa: CASSPPGQGVNGNQPQHF
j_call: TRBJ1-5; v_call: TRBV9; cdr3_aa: CASSPGTGTQHF
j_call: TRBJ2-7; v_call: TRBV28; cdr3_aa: CASSSRLVDEQYF
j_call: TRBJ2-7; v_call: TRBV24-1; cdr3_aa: CATRGSSYEQYF
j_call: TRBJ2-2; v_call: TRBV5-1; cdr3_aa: CASSLMAGVGTGELFF
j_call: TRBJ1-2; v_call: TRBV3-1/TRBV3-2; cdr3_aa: CASSQAGTGAGYTF
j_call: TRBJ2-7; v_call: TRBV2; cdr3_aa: CASSGLDRVAYEQYF
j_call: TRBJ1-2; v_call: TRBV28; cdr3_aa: CASSSSTDGYTF
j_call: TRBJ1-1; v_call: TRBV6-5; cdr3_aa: CASSYSRGTEAFF
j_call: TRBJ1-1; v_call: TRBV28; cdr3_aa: CASSPPDTAYEAFF
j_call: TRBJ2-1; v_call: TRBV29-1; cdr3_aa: CSVQRTSGFYNEQFF
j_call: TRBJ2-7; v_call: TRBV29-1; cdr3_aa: CSVEGLAGGEQYF
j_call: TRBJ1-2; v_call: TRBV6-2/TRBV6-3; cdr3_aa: CASSYASQGGSYGYTF
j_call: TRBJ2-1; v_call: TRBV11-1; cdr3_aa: CASSLAQGAYNEQFF
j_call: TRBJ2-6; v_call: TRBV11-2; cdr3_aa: CASSAQGAGANVLTF
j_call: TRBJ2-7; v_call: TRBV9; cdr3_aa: CASSATGGFLYEQYF
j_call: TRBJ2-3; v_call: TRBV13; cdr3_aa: CASSLEYSPRDTQYF
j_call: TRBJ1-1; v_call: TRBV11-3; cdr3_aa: CASIKQGNTEAFF
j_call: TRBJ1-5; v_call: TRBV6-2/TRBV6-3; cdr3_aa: CASSSRTGRVAQHF
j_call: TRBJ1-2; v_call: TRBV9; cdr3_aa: CASSVAQGFGGYTF
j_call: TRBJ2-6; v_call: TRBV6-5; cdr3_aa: CASSYSRTGVHVLTF
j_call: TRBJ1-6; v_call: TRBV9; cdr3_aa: CASSAGDNSPLHF
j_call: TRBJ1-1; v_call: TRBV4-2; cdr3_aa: CASSSNAGGNTEAFF
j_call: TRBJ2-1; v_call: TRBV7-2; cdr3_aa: CASSLLSGVAGGNEQFF
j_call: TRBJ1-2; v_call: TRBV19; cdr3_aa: CASSINSYLYGYTF
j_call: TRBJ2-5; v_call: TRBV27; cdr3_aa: CASSWVGRGETQYF
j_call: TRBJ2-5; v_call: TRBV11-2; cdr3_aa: CASSRLAGVGETQYF
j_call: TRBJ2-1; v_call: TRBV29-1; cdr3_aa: CSVVGQEGINEQFF
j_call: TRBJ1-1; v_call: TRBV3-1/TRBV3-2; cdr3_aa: CASSGTGYTEAFF